This TCR beta chain comes out of a study of blood T cell repertoires in COVID-19. The CDR3 covers 16 residues. From germline, CDR1 is MGHRA and CDR2 YSYEKL. Trimming pared 0 bases from V and 1 base from J, leaving 13 bases between. TCRdb's table, derived via immunoSEQ multiplex PCR, lists solely in-frame clones and lacks some. The repertoire has under 200,000 clones, just under 80% of them found once; the top ten carry about 6.8%. V usage is TRBV4-1 and J usage is TRBJ2-7, with a weak D call TRBD2 (6 bases). The origin of this receptor is a man between 65 and 80 years old with active or convalescent COVID-19. The sample was peripheral blood. In DNA form, the CDR3 reads TGCGCCAGCAGCCAAGAATGGCGGGAAACTTCCTACGAGCAGTACTTC. Translating it yields CASSQEWRETSYEQYF.